This T cell receptor (beta chain) was profiled in a study of cytomegalovirus exposure and HLA in healthy donors. Study in general: Some 85 million unique TCRs, all from HLA-typed donors, were included in an early release of the data. General observations from the study: Specificity for CMV antigens was confirmed in vitro for a few of the CMV-associated chains.

Primers for the PCR totalled 60 Vbeta and 13 Jbeta. Clones were read by immunoSEQ multiplex PCR, and TCRdb kept only the in-frame ones, dropping some. The sample lists 160,000 or so clones; around 80% were seen once. A word on this clone: Its antigen is not identified.

V lost 2 bases, J lost 1 base, and 11 bases lay in between. The CDR3 is 16 amino acids. Germline values: CDR1 KGHSH, CDR2 LQKENI. This chain connects TRBV18 to TRBJ2-2; TRBD1 is a possible D gene (5 bases). This TCR was recovered from a male donor in good health and CMV-seronegative. Source material: PBMCs. The CDR3 loop reads CASSPGAGLNTGELFF. The CDR3 DNA follows: TGTGCCAGCTCACCAGGGGCAGGATTGAACACCGGGGAGCTGTTTTTT.